One T cell receptor (beta chain) is described in this entry. Its antigen is currently unknown. CD45RO-negative, CCR7-selected cells formed the naive CD8 fraction, which excluded terminally differentiated effector memory CD45RA+ cells. This sample is part of a study of shared clonotypes between healthy human individuals. Between the trimmed V and J ends, which lost 4 bases and 5 bases, there was a span of 21 bases. This CDR3 region has 16 residues. The germline V gene has CDR1 SGHKS and CDR2 YYEKEE (reference sequence). Every subset had its genomic DNA shared out evenly among several immunoSEQ plates. Original handling: ImmunoSEQ junction-only sequences lacked quality scores, so their filtering differed. Some clones are missing from TCRdb's copy, which holds only in-frame ones; the method was immunoSEQ multiplex PCR. V, J and clone size were drawn from that table, and D and trimming were deduced from the DNA. Here the sample spans about 2.2 million clones, roughly 91% being singletons.

Study-wide points: Generally, naive subsets came out with larger estimated richness than memory subsets. Even with large depth, rarefaction showed that sorted-subset sequencing was incomplete.

This chain uses TRBV5-5 with TRBJ1-1; D remains unclear. This receptor was obtained from a man younger than 35 in good health. Some clones in this sample may be carry-over from other donors' samples. The specimen was naive CD8+ T cells from PBMCs. CDR3 residues: CASSLVTVLEGTEAFF. The CDR3 DNA reads as TGTGCCAGCAGCCTGGTGACTGTTTTAGAGGGTACTGAAGCTTTCTTT.